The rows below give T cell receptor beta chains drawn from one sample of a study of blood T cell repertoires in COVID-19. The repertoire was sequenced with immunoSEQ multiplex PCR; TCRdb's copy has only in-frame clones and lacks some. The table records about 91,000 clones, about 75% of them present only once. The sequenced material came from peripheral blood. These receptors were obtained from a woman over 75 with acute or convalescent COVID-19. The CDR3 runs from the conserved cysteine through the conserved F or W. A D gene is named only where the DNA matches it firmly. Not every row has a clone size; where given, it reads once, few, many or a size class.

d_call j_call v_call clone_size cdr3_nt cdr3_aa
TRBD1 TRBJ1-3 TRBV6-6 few TGTGCCAGCAGATGGACAGGGGAGGGAAACACCATATATTTT CASRWTGEGNTIYF
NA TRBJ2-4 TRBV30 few TGTGCCTGGAGTGCCCGGTCTTTCGGTACTCAGTACTTC CAWSARSFGTQYF
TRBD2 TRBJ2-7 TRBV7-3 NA TGTGCCAGCAGCTTAAGGGGGACTAGCGAGTACGAGCAGTACTTC CASSLRGTSEYEQYF
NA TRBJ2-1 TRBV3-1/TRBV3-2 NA TGTGCCAGCAGCCACACAGGGCACAATGAGCAGTTCTTC CASSHTGHNEQFF
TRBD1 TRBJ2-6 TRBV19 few TGTGCCAGTAGTCCGGTCGGGGGACAGGGGGCAGCAAGGGCCAACGTCCTGACTTTC CASSPVGGQGAARANVLTF
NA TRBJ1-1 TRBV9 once TGTGCCAGCAGCCTCCGGGACTCCAGGAACACTGAAGCTTTCTTT CASSLRDSRNTEAFF
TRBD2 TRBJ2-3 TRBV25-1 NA TGTGCCACCCTACTAGCGGAGACAGATACGCAGTATTTT CATLLAETDTQYF
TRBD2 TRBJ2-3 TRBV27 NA TGTGCCAGCAGTTTCTTGAGAGCGGGAGGTACAGATACGCAGTATTTT CASSFLRAGGTDTQYF
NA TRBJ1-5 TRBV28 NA TGTGCCAGCAGTTTGTGGCAGGGGAATCAGCCCCAGCATTTT CASSLWQGNQPQHF
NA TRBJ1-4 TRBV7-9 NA TGTGCCAGCAGCTTAGATACAGGGTTGGATGAAAAACTGTTTTTT CASSLDTGLDEKLFF
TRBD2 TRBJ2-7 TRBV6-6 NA TGTGCCAGCGGTAGGGCTAGCGGATTCTACGAGCAGTACTTC CASGRASGFYEQYF
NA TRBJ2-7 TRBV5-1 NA TGCGCCAGCCATTCAGGATTTACCTACGAGCAGTACTTC CASHSGFTYEQYF
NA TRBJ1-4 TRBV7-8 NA TGTGCCAGCAGCCGGACCGGGACTAATGAAAAACTGTTTTTT CASSRTGTNEKLFF
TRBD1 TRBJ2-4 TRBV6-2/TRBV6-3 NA TGTGCCAGCAGTCCAGGACAGGGGTCGAACATTCAGTACTTC CASSPGQGSNIQYF